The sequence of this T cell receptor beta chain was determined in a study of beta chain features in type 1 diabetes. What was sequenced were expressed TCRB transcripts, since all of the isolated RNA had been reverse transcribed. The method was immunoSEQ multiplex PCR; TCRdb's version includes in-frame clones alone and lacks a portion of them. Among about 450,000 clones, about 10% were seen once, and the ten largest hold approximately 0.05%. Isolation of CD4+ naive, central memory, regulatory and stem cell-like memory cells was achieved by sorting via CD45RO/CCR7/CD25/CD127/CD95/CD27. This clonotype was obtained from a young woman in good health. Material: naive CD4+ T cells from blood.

The CDR3 region has the DNA TGCGCCAGCTATAGTATAGCCAAAAACATTCAGTACTTC. Its protein is CASYSIAKNIQYF. This chain uses TRBV4-1 with TRBJ2-4; D uncertain. Per germline, CDR1 MGHRA and CDR2 YSYEKL. Trimming took off 8 bases at V and 0 bases at J, with 8 bases between the two ends. This CDR3 is built from 13 residues.